This TCR beta chain was sequenced in a study of CD8 T cells in ankylosing spondylitis. General study findings and limits: Made up of eight highly homologous variants, a TCR beta motif appeared characteristic of ankylosing spondylitis blood. Certain motif variants had earlier appeared in reactive arthritis synovial fluid and blood.

Quantitative 5'-RACE with molecular barcodes produced the TCR beta libraries. TCRdb re-derived calls from the 5' RACE reads in MiXCR, one entry per CDR3 protein. The sample carries around 440,000 distinct CDR3 sequences, 17% recorded once. Points on this clonotype: What it recognizes is unknown.

V gave up 5 bases and J gave up 6 bases, with 11 bases separating them. The CDR3 is 11 amino acids. Germline CDR1 is DFQATT and CDR2 is SNEGSKA (reference sequence). The sample was blood, either unsorted or a sorted T cell fraction (not recorded which). This sequence originates from a male donor with ankylosing spondylitis. J is TRBJ2-7 and V is TRBV20-1; D remains unclear. The CDR3 coding sequence is TGCAGTGCTCGCTCTAGTCCCGAGCAGTACTTC. This codes for CSARSSPEQYF.